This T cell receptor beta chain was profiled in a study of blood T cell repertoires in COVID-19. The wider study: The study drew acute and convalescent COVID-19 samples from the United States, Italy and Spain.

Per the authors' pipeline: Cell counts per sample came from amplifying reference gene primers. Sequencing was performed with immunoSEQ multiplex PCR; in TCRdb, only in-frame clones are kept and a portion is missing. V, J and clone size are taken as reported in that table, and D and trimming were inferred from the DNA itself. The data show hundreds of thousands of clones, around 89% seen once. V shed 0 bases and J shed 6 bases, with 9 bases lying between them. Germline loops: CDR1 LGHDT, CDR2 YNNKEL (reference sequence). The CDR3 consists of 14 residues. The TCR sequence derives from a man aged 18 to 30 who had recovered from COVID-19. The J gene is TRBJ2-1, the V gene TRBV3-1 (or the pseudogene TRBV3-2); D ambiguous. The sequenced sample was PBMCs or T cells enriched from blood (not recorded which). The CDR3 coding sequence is TGTGCCAGCAGCCAAGATGCGCGCCGCAATGAGCAGTTCTTC. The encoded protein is CASSQDARRNEQFF.